These 24 T cell receptor beta chains originate from one sample sequenced in a study of blood T cell repertoires in COVID-19. Repertoires were generated with immunoSEQ multiplex PCR, while TCRdb's copy carries only in-frame clones and drops some. This table has approximately 260,000 clones, about 93% appearing once. Sequences were obtained from PBMCs or T cells enriched from blood (not recorded which). These receptors were obtained from a woman in her late teens or twenties who had recovered from COVID-19.

The chain uses TRBV6-5 and TRBJ1-2, with 7 bases identical to TRBD1. With V trimmed by 8 bases and J by 1 base, 7 bases remained unmatched. CDR1 and CDR2 (germline): MNHEY, SVGAGI. The CDR3 runs to 14 residues. In DNA form, the CDR3 reads TGTGCCAGCTCGCAGGGGGGTTTTAACTATGGCTACACCTTC. Its protein product is CASSQGGFNYGYTF.

This clone was detected only a few times. CDR3 coding DNA: TGTGCCAGCAGCTTAGTAGTGGGTCAGGGGGCCTCTGCTTTCTTT. Translating it yields CASSLVVGQGASAFF. The chain combines TRBV7-8 with TRBJ1-1; 8 nucleotides agree with TRBD1. Trimming cost V 1 base and J 11 bases; bases outside gene matches: 12. Germline assignment: CDR1 SGHVS and CDR2 FQNEAQ. The CDR3 extends over 15 amino acids.

The chain joins TRBV10-1 to TRBJ2-7, with 7 bases that match TRBD2. Germline CDR1 reads WNHNN; CDR2 reads SYGVQD (reference sequence). The CDR3 consists of 15 residues. Losses at the gene ends were 5 bases for V and 2 bases for J; bases not matched to a gene: 9. The CDR3 is CASSPGTTGAYEQYF. As DNA, the CDR3 is TGCGCCAGCAGTCCAGGGACTACCGGGGCCTACGAGCAGTACTTC.

CDR3 loop: CASSLGAKGTEAFF. The CDR3 DNA sequence: TGCGCCAGCAGCTTAGGGGCAAAGGGGACTGAAGCTTTCTTT. This chain uses TRBV5-1 with TRBJ1-1, with TRBD1 as a possible D gene (5 bases). The V end lost 2 bases, the J end lost 5 bases, and 13 bases lay between the germline ends. CDR1 SGHRS and CDR2 YFSETQ come from the germline V gene. The CDR3 covers 14 residues.

There are many counts of this clone. The chain carries TRBV5-5 and TRBJ1-3, with a possible D match to TRBD1 (5 bases). The CDR3 consists of 15 residues. V gave up 2 bases and J gave up 1 base, with 10 bases separating them. Germline CDR1 and CDR2: SGHKS and YYEKEE (reference sequence). CDR3 sequence: CASSFRGESGNTIYF. In DNA form, the CDR3 reads TGTGCCAGCAGCTTCCGGGGGGAGTCTGGAAACACCATATATTTT.

CDR3 sequence reads: CASSLGAGGLNTEAFF. The CDR3, as DNA: TGTGCCAGCAGCTTAGGAGCGGGTGGACTTAACACTGAAGCTTTCTTT. This sequence joins TRBV7-8 and TRBJ1-1; D unresolved. Deletions cut 1 base from V and 2 bases from J, with 14 bases between. The germline V gene has CDR1 SGHVS and CDR2 FQNEAQ. This CDR3 has 16 amino acids.

V usage is TRBV4-1 and J usage is TRBJ1-4; 7 bases align to TRBD1. Losses at the gene ends were 5 bases for V and 4 bases for J; bases not matched to a gene: 7. The CDR3 sequence is 15 residues long. Per germline, CDR1 MGHRA and CDR2 YSYEKL. The DNA of the CDR3 is TGCGCCAGCAGCACGACAGGGTTTTTTAATGAAAAACTGTTTTTT. Protein: CASSTTGFFNEKLFF.

This chain links TRBV6-2 or TRBV6-3 with TRBJ1-2; D remains unclear. The CDR3 is 13 amino acids. Germline values: CDR1 MNHEY, CDR2 SVGEGT. Trimming removed 3 bases from V and 7 bases from J, with 12 bases in between. The CDR3 protein is CASSYLSSGGYTF. DNA for the CDR3: TGTGCCAGCAGTTATTTATCGAGTGGTGGCTACACCTTC.

The gene calls are TRBV27 and TRBJ1-5; 8 nucleotides agree with TRBD1. Germline CDR1 and CDR2: MNHEY and SMNVEV (reference sequence). The CDR3 sequence is 14 residues long. With 4 bases clipped from V and 5 bases from J, the junction kept 4 bases outside the gene matches. The CDR3: CASSSDRVYQPQHF. As DNA, the CDR3 is TGTGCCAGCAGTTCGGACAGGGTGTATCAGCCCCAGCATTTT.

The V call is TRBV19, the J call TRBJ2-1; 7 nucleotides align to TRBD2. Germline loops: CDR1 LNHDA, CDR2 SQIVND (reference sequence). The CDR3 sequence is 16 residues long. V trimming: 4 bases; J trimming: 6 bases; junction bases outside the gene matches: 12. The CDR3 region is CASSRDYSYISNEQFF. The CDR3 DNA is TGTGCCAGTAGTAGGGACTACTCCTATATTAGCAATGAGCAGTTCTTC.

The chain combines TRBV11-2 with TRBJ2-1; 7 bases are a match to TRBD2. The CDR3 is made up of 12 amino acids. Per germline, CDR1 SGHAT and CDR2 FQNNGV. V dropped 6 bases and J dropped 9; count of bases not matched to a gene: 5. The CDR3 protein is CASSPTGGEQFF. DNA of the CDR3: TGTGCCAGCAGTCCCACGGGGGGTGAGCAGTTCTTC.

This clone was recorded once. The sample contains more than one DNA sequence encoding this CDR3. The genes are TRBV7-9 and TRBJ1-1; D remains ambiguous. CDR3 size: 13 residues. The germline V gene has CDR1 SEHNR and CDR2 FQNEAQ (reference sequence). V lost 2 bases and J lost 0, with 4 bases in between. DNA for the CDR3: TGTGCCAGCAGCTTACCAGTGAACACTGAAGCTTTCTTT. Translating it yields CASSLPVNTEAFF.

This chain joins TRBV12-3 or TRBV12-4 and TRBJ1-6; D unclear. V was cut by 5 bases and J by 10 bases, with 12 bases left in between. This CDR3 spans 13 amino acids. The CDR3 sequence is CASSQNSLSPLHF. CDR3 nucleotide sequence: TGTGCCAGCAGTCAAAACAGTCTCTCACCCCTCCACTTT.

The V and J genes are TRBV28 and TRBJ2-4; D remains ambiguous. V lost 2 bases to trimming and J lost 0 bases, with 8 bases between them. In germline, CDR1 is MDHEN, CDR2 SYDVKM. This CDR3 has 15 residues. CDR3 region: CASSLQDQAKNIQYF. The CDR3 region has the DNA TGTGCCAGCAGTTTACAGGATCAAGCCAAAAACATTCAGTACTTC. Full variable domain (remainder filled in from reference TRBV28 and TRBJ2-4): DVKVTQSSRYLVKRTGEKVFLECVQDMDHENMFWYRQDPGLGLRLIYFSYDVKMKEKGDIPEGYSVSREKKERFSLILESASTNQTSMYLCASSLQDQAKNIQYFGAGTRLSVL.

This clone has a count of ten or more. The genes are TRBV7-9 and TRBJ1-5, with a possible D match to TRBD1 (5 bases). The germline V gene encodes CDR1 SEHNR and CDR2 FQNEAQ (reference sequence). The V end was cut by 4 bases, the J end by 4 bases, with 14 bases between. CDR3 length equals 15 residues. CDR3 DNA: TGTGCCAGCAGCTCATTCACAGGCGAAAATCAGCCCCAGCATTTT. Its protein product is CASSSFTGENQPQHF.

This rearrangement joins TRBV19 to TRBJ2-1, with D maybe TRBD2 (5 bases). The CDR3 is 13 amino acids. V lost 3 bases and J 10 bases, leaving 13 bases between the germline ends. Germline lookup yields CDR1 LNHDA and CDR2 SQIVND (reference sequence). Here the CDR3 reads CASSMRSLEEQFF. CDR3 nucleotide sequence: TGTGCCAGTAGTATGAGGTCACTAGAGGAGCAGTTCTTC. The complete variable domain, with remaining parts taken from reference TRBV19 and TRBJ2-1, reads DGGITQSPKYLFRKEGQNVTLSCEQNLNHDAMYWYRQDPGQGLRLIYYSQIVNDFQKGDIAEGYSVSREKKESFPLTVTSAQKNPTAFYLCASSMRSLEEQFFGPGTRLTVL.

Of note for this clone: The sample has other DNA sequences that encode this CDR3 too. The rearrangement links TRBV7-9 to TRBJ2-7; tentatively, D is TRBD1 (6 bases). Germline loops: CDR1 SEHNR, CDR2 FQNEAQ (reference sequence). The CDR3 is 12 residues long. The V gene lost 4 bases and the J gene lost 3 bases, with 7 bases spanning the gap. CDR3 in DNA: TGTGCCAGCAGCTCACAGGGCTACGAGCAGTACTTC. This encodes CASSSQGYEQYF.

This clone was seen a single time. The chain joins TRBV2 to TRBJ2-5; maybe TRBD2 (5 bases). V lost 0 bases, J lost 5 bases, and 13 bases lay in between. Germline CDR1 SNHLY, CDR2 FYNNEI. This CDR3 is 15 amino acids long. The CDR3 DNA sequence: TGTGCCAGCAGTGAAGCGGGCGCTCGCGGGGAGACCCAGTACTTC. This encodes CASSEAGARGETQYF.

J is TRBJ2-7 and V is TRBV19; D might be TRBD1 (5 bases). The CDR3 is 13 amino acids. CDR1 is LNHDA and CDR2 is SQIVND in the germline V gene (reference sequence). With 3 bases removed from V and 2 bases from J, the gap between germline ends came to 8 bases. The CDR3 here is CASSIQGAYEQYF. In DNA form, the CDR3 reads TGTGCCAGTAGTATCCAGGGCGCCTACGAGCAGTACTTC.

A word on this clone: The junction does not match germline at one end; this may be a read error. The chain uses TRBV7-7 and TRBJ2-7; D gene ambiguous. CDR1 is SSHAT, CDR2 FNYEAQ, per germline (reference sequence). This CDR3 has 15 residues. The CDR3, as DNA: TGTGCTAGCAGTCCAGTGCCGACACGGCCGTACGAGCAGTACTTC. This sequence encodes CASSPVPTRPYEQYF.

In this sample, this clone turned up many times. This specimen includes other DNA sequences encoding the same CDR3. This rearrangement joins TRBV28 to TRBJ1-2, with 9 bases identical to TRBD1. Germline V lookup: CDR1 MDHEN, CDR2 SYDVKM. V lost 4 bases, J lost 2 bases, and 2 bases stayed unmatched. The length of the CDR3 is 14 residues. The DNA for the CDR3 is TGTGCCAGCAGTTCCGGGACAGGGAACTATGGCTACACCTTC. Translated: CASSSGTGNYGYTF.

V and J are TRBV7-2 and TRBJ2-1; D possibly corresponds to TRBD2 (6 bases). V dropped 1 base and J dropped 5 bases, with 12 bases sitting between them. Germline V lookup: CDR1 SGHTA, CDR2 FQGNSA. The CDR3 spans 15 residues. CDR3: CASSLGLRTNNEQFF. In DNA form, the CDR3 reads TGTGCCAGCAGCTTAGGCCTCAGGACTAACAATGAGCAGTTCTTC.

This chain connects TRBV3-1 (or the pseudogene TRBV3-2) to TRBJ2-7; 8 nucleotides match TRBD2. The CDR3 runs 17 residues. Losses at the gene ends were 0 bases for V and 1 base for J; bases not matched to a gene: 8. Per the germline V gene, CDR1 is LGHDT and CDR2 is YNNKEL (reference sequence). CDR3 nucleotides: TGTGCCAGCAGCCAAGAGTACGGACTAGCTAGGTCCTACGAGCAGTACTTC. Its translation: CASSQEYGLARSYEQYF.

The J gene is TRBJ1-2, the V gene TRBV19; D is unclear. In germline, CDR1 is LNHDA, CDR2 SQIVND (reference sequence). The CDR3 extends over 12 amino acids. V lost 8 bases and J 3 bases, leaving 10 bases between the germline ends. In nucleotides, the CDR3 is TGTGCCAGTTCCTACCGGGACTATGGCTACACCTTC. Amino acids: CASSYRDYGYTF.